Listed below are T cell receptor beta chains from one sample, sequenced in a study of CD8 T cells in Susac syndrome. TCRdb reprocessed the immunoSEQ multiplex PCR reads via MiXCR and lists one record per CDR3 protein. The sample yields about 210,000 distinct CDR3 sequences, approximately 94% seen once. Source material: CD4+ T cells from PBMCs. The receptors stem from a human donor with Susac syndrome. CDR3s include the opening cysteine and the closing phenylalanine or tryptophan. Each record gives: D gene, J gene, V gene, CDR3 protein. A D gene is named only where the DNA matches it firmly.

D gene: -
J gene: TRBJ2-5
V gene: TRBV5-1
CDR3 protein: CASSLGGTEETQYF

D gene: -
J gene: TRBJ2-1
V gene: TRBV7-2
CDR3 protein: CASSLGPNNEQFF

D gene: -
J gene: TRBJ2-7
V gene: TRBV10-3
CDR3 protein: CAINSAVGNEQYF

D gene: TRBD2
J gene: TRBJ2-2
V gene: TRBV4-2
CDR3 protein: CASSLERGGSPGELFF

D gene: -
J gene: TRBJ2-7
V gene: TRBV5-1
CDR3 protein: CASSFQGATYEQYF

D gene: -
J gene: TRBJ1-5
V gene: TRBV19
CDR3 protein: CASSLSRNQPQHF

D gene: TRBD1
J gene: TRBJ1-5
V gene: TRBV11-2
CDR3 protein: CASSLDGTDGQPQHF

D gene: -
J gene: TRBJ2-3
V gene: TRBV7-2
CDR3 protein: CASSLLGTSTDTQYF

D gene: TRBD2
J gene: TRBJ2-7
V gene: TRBV29-1
CDR3 protein: CSARVGTSLEDEQYF

D gene: TRBD1
J gene: TRBJ2-2
V gene: TRBV9
CDR3 protein: CASSRGGAGTGELFF

D gene: TRBD1
J gene: TRBJ1-2
V gene: TRBV20-1
CDR3 protein: CSAPGQAGYTF

D gene: TRBD2
J gene: TRBJ2-3
V gene: TRBV24-1
CDR3 protein: CATAPSGGQQYF

D gene: TRBD1
J gene: TRBJ2-2
V gene: TRBV7-8
CDR3 protein: CASSSNQGQGRGELFF

D gene: -
J gene: TRBJ1-1
V gene: TRBV30
CDR3 protein: CAWSVQFTEAFF

D gene: TRBD1
J gene: TRBJ2-5
V gene: TRBV7-9
CDR3 protein: CASSLEDVPNRGQETQYF

D gene: -
J gene: TRBJ1-5
V gene: TRBV28
CDR3 protein: CASSSPGGGLQPQHF

D gene: TRBD1
J gene: TRBJ2-5
V gene: TRBV7-3
CDR3 protein: CASSRDRGHQETQYF

D gene: -
J gene: TRBJ2-3
V gene: TRBV5-4
CDR3 protein: CASSLNGGTDTQYF

D gene: -
J gene: TRBJ1-3
V gene: TRBV6-5
CDR3 protein: CASTINGVAGNTIYF

D gene: -
J gene: TRBJ1-2
V gene: TRBV3-1
CDR3 protein: CASSQSREGHGYTF

D gene: -
J gene: TRBJ1-1
V gene: TRBV11-3
CDR3 protein: CASSFRADTEAFF

D gene: -
J gene: TRBJ2-5
V gene: TRBV10-2
CDR3 protein: CASTLLGRGETQYF

D gene: TRBD1
J gene: TRBJ1-1
V gene: TRBV20-1
CDR3 protein: CSAKGQGATEAFF

D gene: -
J gene: TRBJ2-1
V gene: TRBV11-3
CDR3 protein: CASSLDMSHEQFF

D gene: -
J gene: TRBJ1-1
V gene: TRBV5-4
CDR3 protein: CAILSAGRNTEAFF

D gene: TRBD1
J gene: TRBJ1-1
V gene: TRBV5-6
CDR3 protein: CASSGLGQETMNTEAFF